The 23 T cell receptor beta chains below all came from one sample that was sequenced in a study of T cell responses to AZD1222 COVID-19 vaccine. The repertoire was sequenced with immunoSEQ multiplex PCR; TCRdb's copy has only in-frame clones and lacks some. The sample has some 190,000 clones, 90% to 95% seen once. The sample in question was peripheral blood, obtained 28 days after the second dose of the MenACWY control vaccine. The receptors here all came from an adult who received the MenACWY meningococcal vaccine as a control.

The V call is TRBV30, the J call TRBJ1-1; 8 positions agree with TRBD1. This CDR3 is built from 15 residues. Germline assignment: CDR1 GTSNPN and CDR2 SVGIG (reference sequence). V lost 2 bases to trimming and J lost 1 base; unmatched junction nucleotides: 6. DNA for the CDR3: TGTGCCTGGAGTCGCGGGGACAGGTGGAACACTGAAGCTTTCTTT. This codes for CAWSRGDRWNTEAFF. Together with reference TRBV30 and TRBJ1-1, the CDR3 gives the full variable domain: SQTIHQWPATLVQPVGSPLSLECTVEGTSNPNLYWYRQAAGRGLQLLFYSVGIGQISSEVPQNLSASRPQDRQFILSSKKLLLSDSGFYLCAWSRGDRWNTEAFFGQGTRLTVV.

This rearrangement joins TRBV4-1 to TRBJ1-2, with D possibly being TRBD1 (6 bases). Germline V gene data show CDR1 as MGHRA and CDR2 as YSYEKL. V was shortened by 5 bases and J by 6 bases, with 13 bases between the two germline ends. The CDR3 runs to 13 residues. CDR3 loop: CASSRGDVHGYTF. As DNA, the CDR3 is TGCGCCAGCAGCAGGGGGGACGTGCATGGCTACACCTTC.

V is TRBV6-1 and J is TRBJ1-1; TRBD1 is a possible D gene (5 bases). V lost 1 base and J 5 bases, leaving 17 bases between the germline ends. The CDR3 is made up of 16 amino acids. Germline lookup yields CDR1 MNHNS and CDR2 SASEGT. Written as DNA, the CDR3 is TGTGCCAGCAGTGAAGGATGGGGCAGGGTCAGGACTGAAGCTTTCTTT. Translation gives CASSEGWGRVRTEAFF.

This clone appeared a few times. The gene calls are TRBV6-5 and TRBJ2-1; 8 nucleotides match TRBD1. The CDR3 spans 15 residues. J lost 0 bases, V lost 6 bases, and 4 bases had no gene match. Germline V gene lookup returns CDR1 MNHEY and CDR2 SVGAGI. CDR3 sequence reads: CASSKDRVSYNEQFF. CDR3 nucleotides: TGTGCCAGCAGCAAGGACAGGGTCTCCTACAATGAGCAGTTCTTC.

This chain uses TRBV5-1 with TRBJ2-3; 12 bases are a match to TRBD2. The trim removed 5 bases at V and 5 bases at J, leaving 6 bases unmatched. The CDR3 loop spans 15 amino acids. Germline CDR1 is SGHRS and CDR2 is YFSETQ. The CDR3 loop is CASRLRLAGEDTQYF. The CDR3 bases are TGCGCCAGCAGACTGCGACTAGCGGGAGAAGATACGCAGTATTTT.

The chain couples TRBV9 to TRBJ2-3, with 10 bases that match TRBD2. This CDR3 spans 17 amino acids. V shed 0 bases and J 5 bases; nucleotides not matched to a gene: 9. Germline CDR1 SGDLS, CDR2 YYNGEE. The CDR3 region has the DNA TGTGCCAGCAGCGTAGATCCCAGCGGGGGGGCCAAAGATACGCAGTATTTT. Protein: CASSVDPSGGAKDTQYF. Complete variable domain (other parts from reference TRBV9 and TRBJ2-3): DSGVTQTPKHLITATGQRVTLRCSPRSGDLSVYWYQQSLDQGLQFLIQYYNGEERAKGNILERFSAQQFPDLHSELNLSSLELGDSALYFCASSVDPSGGAKDTQYFGPGTRLTVL.

The CDR3 sequence is CASSPSGVRDYGYTF. The CDR3 DNA is TGCGCCAGCAGCCCATCGGGGGTTAGAGACTATGGCTACACCTTC. This sequence joins TRBV5-1 and TRBJ1-2; perhaps TRBD1 as D (5 bases). This CDR3 is 15 amino acids long. The germline CDR1 and CDR2 sequences are SGHRS and YFSETQ. V was trimmed by 4 bases and J by 3 bases, leaving 16 bases between them.

This clone has just one count. The J gene is TRBJ2-2, the V gene TRBV7-2, with 10 bases matching TRBD1. From germline, CDR1 is SGHTA and CDR2 FQGNSA. This CDR3 contains 17 residues. Losses at the gene ends were 2 bases for V and 6 bases for J; bases not matched to a gene: 9. The CDR3 sequence is CASSLQPGQGRAGELFF. The CDR3 bases are TGTGCCAGCAGCTTACAGCCGGGACAGGGGCGCGCCGGGGAGCTGTTTTTT.

This chain uses TRBV5-4 with TRBJ1-1; 7 nucleotides match TRBD1. V dropped 2 bases and J dropped 9; count of bases not matched to a gene: 7. There are 13 residues in the CDR3. Germline CDR1 SGHNT, CDR2 YYREEE (reference sequence). The CDR3 DNA follows: TGTGCCAGCAGCTTAGAATGGGACAGCAAAGCTTTCTTT. Its translation is CASSLEWDSKAFF.

The J gene is TRBJ1-4, the V gene TRBV15; 9 bases map to TRBD1. The trim removed 4 bases at V and 1 base at J, leaving 1 base unmatched. Germline V CDR1 and CDR2: LNHNV, YYDKDF (reference sequence). The CDR3 contains 15 residues. DNA for the CDR3: TGTGCCACCAGCAAGGACAGGGGAACTAATGAAAAACTGTTTTTT. Translated: CATSKDRGTNEKLFF.

The chain uses TRBV7-3 and TRBJ2-1, with 13 nucleotides matching TRBD2. The CDR3 covers 15 residues. The germline V gene has CDR1 SGHTA and CDR2 FQGTGA. Trimming removed 4 bases from V and 9 bases from J; junction bases left unmatched: 6. CDR3 DNA: TGTGCCAGCAGCTCGGGACTAGCGGGGATCTCTGAGCAGTTCTTC. It translates to CASSSGLAGISEQFF.

There are a few counts of this clone. The same CDR3 arises from other DNA sequences in this sample as well. The J gene is TRBJ1-2, the V gene TRBV28; TRBD1 agrees at 7 bases. Looked up from germline, CDR1 is MDHEN and CDR2 is SYDVKM. The V gene end was trimmed by 5 bases and the J gene end by 5 bases; junction bases not matched to a gene: 5. The CDR3 runs 13 residues. The CDR3: CASSPDRDYGYTF. CDR3 nucleotide sequence: TGTGCCAGCAGTCCCGACAGGGATTATGGCTACACCTTC.

The rearrangement links TRBV6-1 to TRBJ2-7; the D is unclear. Trimming removed 2 bases from V and 3 bases from J, with 8 bases in between. This CDR3 is 13 amino acids long. In germline, CDR1 is MNHNS, CDR2 SASEGT. CDR3 nucleotide sequence: TGTGCCAGCAGTGAAAGCAGTCTCTACGAGCAGTACTTC. It encodes CASSESSLYEQYF.

V is TRBV7-2 and J is TRBJ1-6; D is ambiguous. This CDR3 has 14 residues. Deletions cut 3 bases from V and 9 bases from J, with 12 bases between. Germline assignment: CDR1 SGHTA and CDR2 FQGNSA. The CDR3 sequence is CASSFFGMGSPLHF. Written as DNA, the CDR3 is TGTGCCAGCAGCTTCTTCGGGATGGGTTCACCCCTCCACTTT.

CDR3 DNA: TGTGCCAGCAGCGGTAGCGTGGTTCACGAGCAGTACTTC. Protein: CASSGSVVHEQYF. The chain couples TRBV7-9 to TRBJ2-7; tentatively, D is TRBD2 (5 bases). This CDR3 spans 13 amino acids. V was clipped by 5 bases and J by 5 bases, with 13 bases between them. Germline V lookup: CDR1 SEHNR, CDR2 FQNEAQ (reference sequence).

The genes are TRBV5-6 and TRBJ1-1; a possible D gene is TRBD1 (5 bases). V was shortened by 4 bases and J by 1 base, with 17 bases between the two germline ends. This CDR3 spans 16 amino acids. CDR1 SGHDT and CDR2 YYEEEE come from the germline V gene. The CDR3 coding sequence is TGTGCCAGCAGCCCGCAAAATGGGGGAGGGAACACTGAAGCTTTCTTT. Translated: CASSPQNGGGNTEAFF.

The DNA for the CDR3 is TGTGCCAGCAGCTTGGCCCCCTTGGGGGCCCTCCCCTACGAGCAGTACTTC. Amino acid sequence: CASSLAPLGALPYEQYF. This rearrangement joins TRBV5-6 to TRBJ2-7; possibly TRBD1 for D (6 bases). The CDR3 consists of 17 residues. Trimming took off 0 bases at V and 2 bases at J, with 18 bases between the two ends. Looked up from germline, CDR1 is SGHDT and CDR2 is YYEEEE. Together with reference TRBV5-6 and TRBJ2-7, the CDR3 gives the full variable domain: DAGVTQSPTHLIKTRGQQVTLRCSPKSGHDTVSWYQQALGQGPQFIFQYYEEEERQRGNFPDRFSGHQFPNYSSELNVNALLLGDSALYLCASSLAPLGALPYEQYFGPGTRLTVT.

This clone occurred once. This chain joins TRBV4-2 and TRBJ1-5; D is perhaps TRBD1 (5 bases). This CDR3 contains 16 residues. With 0 bases removed from V and 9 bases from J, the gap between germline ends came to 18 bases. Germline V gene lookup returns CDR1 LGHNA and CDR2 YNFKEQ. Here the CDR3 DNA reads TGTGCCAGCAGCCAAGATCGCGGTATGGAGGGGCGGCCCCAGCATTTT. Its translation is CASSQDRGMEGRPQHF.

The V and J genes are TRBV6-5 and TRBJ2-2; 9 bases are a match to TRBD1. This CDR3 spans 15 amino acids. Unmatched junction bases numbered 3, after V lost 1 base and J lost 6 bases. Germline-derived CDR1 and CDR2 are MNHEY and SVGAGI. The CDR3 DNA reads as TGTGCCAGCAGTTACTGGGGACAGGGACCCGGGGAGCTGTTTTTT. It specifies CASSYWGQGPGELFF.

V usage is TRBV7-2 and J usage is TRBJ2-3; D uncertain. CDR1 and CDR2 from the germline V gene are SGHTA and FQGNSA. Trimming shortened V by 3 bases and J by 2 bases, and 6 bases separated the two germline ends. This CDR3 contains 13 residues. The CDR3 DNA is TGTGCCAGCAGCTTGGTTACCACAGATACGCAGTATTTT. Its protein product is CASSLVTTDTQYF. Full variable domain (missing parts from reference TRBV7-2 and TRBJ2-3): GAGVSQSPSNKVTEKGKDVELRCDPISGHTALYWYRQSLGQGLEFLIYFQGNSAPDKSGLPSDRFSAERTGGSVSTLTIQRTQQEDSAVYLCASSLVTTDTQYFGPGTRLTVL.

This clone is a singleton in its sample. V and J are TRBV18 and TRBJ1-5; 7 bases are shared with TRBD1. This CDR3 contains 14 residues. Germline V gene lookup returns CDR1 KGHSH and CDR2 LQKENI. The trim removed 5 bases at V and 4 bases at J, leaving 5 bases unmatched. The CDR3 sequence is CASSGQADNQPQHF. The CDR3 nucleotides read TGTGCCAGCTCAGGACAGGCGGATAATCAGCCCCAGCATTTT.

The CDR3 reads CASSPGQVRPDTQYF. The CDR3, as DNA: TGTGCCAGCTCACCGGGACAGGTTCGTCCAGATACGCAGTATTTT. The gene calls are TRBV18 and TRBJ2-3, with 8 bases matching TRBD1. CDR3 length: 15 residues. Per the germline V gene, CDR1 is KGHSH and CDR2 is LQKENI. V lost 3 bases, J lost 4 bases, and 6 bases stayed unmatched.

This sequence joins TRBV30 and TRBJ1-4; 9 bases line up with TRBD1. CDR1 GTSNPN and CDR2 SVGIG come from the germline V gene (reference sequence). This CDR3 comprises 16 residues. Losses at the gene ends were 0 bases for V and 8 bases for J; bases not matched to a gene: 10. CDR3 in amino acids: CAWSVEAGTGLEKLFF. CDR3 sequence (DNA): TGTGCCTGGAGTGTAGAAGCCGGGACAGGGCTAGAAAAACTGTTTTTT.